One sample yielded the 32 T cell receptor beta chains listed below, sequenced in a study of human T cells and chemical hapten exposure. TCRdb independently ran MiXCR on the RACE reads; one entry per CDR3 protein. The repertoire holds around 300,000 distinct CDR3 sequences, with almost 8% as singletons. Time point here: pre-sensitization, week 0. Treatment meaning: therapeutic diphenylcyclopropenone sensitization with weekly scalp DPC. This specimen consisted of whole blood, obtained in connection with sensitization to the hapten diphenylcyclopropenone (DPC). The receptors shown here come from a man younger than 30 with alopecia areata. Some clones in this sample may be carry-over from other donors' samples.

This clonotype has more than one count but fewer than ten. V and J are TRBV28 and TRBJ2-7; 9 bases are a match to TRBD1. The CDR3 sequence is 16 residues long. The junction had 5 bases not matched to a gene; V was cut back by 1 base and J by 1 base. The germline V gene has CDR1 MDHEN and CDR2 SYDVKM. Written as DNA, the CDR3 is TGTGCCAGCAGTTTATTCGGGACAGGGCTTTCCTACGAGCAGTACTTC. This encodes CASSLFGTGLSYEQYF. Based on the CDR3 plus reference TRBV28 and TRBJ2-7, the full variable domain is DVKVTQSSRYLVKRTGEKVFLECVQDMDHENMFWYRQDPGLGLRLIYFSYDVKMKEKGDIPEGYSVSREKKERFSLILESASTNQTSMYLCASSLFGTGLSYEQYFGPGTRLTVT.

This clonotype was observed at least ten times. V usage is TRBV27 and J usage is TRBJ1-1, with D hard to call. The V and J ends lost 2 bases and 3 bases respectively, with 10 bases between them. This CDR3 contains 14 residues. From germline, CDR1 is MNHEY and CDR2 SMNVEV (reference sequence). CDR3 residues: CASSLIPRDTEAFF. CDR3 sequence (DNA): TGTGCCAGCAGTTTAATACCCCGGGACACTGAAGCTTTCTTT.

This clonotype was counted between two and nine times. V gene TRBV7-9 combines with J gene TRBJ2-6; 11 bases fit TRBD1. J gave up 4 bases and V 5 bases, and 4 bases lay outside the gene matches. This CDR3 spans 16 amino acids. Germline V gene sequence: CDR1 SEHNR, CDR2 FQNEAQ (reference sequence). As DNA, the CDR3 is TGTGCCAGCAGCATGGACAGGGGGCGCGGGGCCAACGTCCTGACTTTC. Its protein product is CASSMDRGRGANVLTF.

V and J are TRBV7-2 and TRBJ1-2; D is unresolved. The length of the CDR3 is 15 residues. Germline lookup yields CDR1 SGHTA and CDR2 FQGNSA. V was shortened by 2 bases and J by 7 bases, with 17 bases between the two germline ends. The DNA of the CDR3 is TGTGCCAGCAGCTTATCCCCGACCCCGTTGTCTGGCTACACCTTC. It translates to CASSLSPTPLSGYTF.

This rearrangement joins TRBV5-1 to TRBJ1-1, with D possibly TRBD1 on 5 matching bases. The CDR3 runs to 15 residues. Trimming removed 1 base from V and 0 bases from J, with 10 bases in between. Germline V gene sequence: CDR1 SGHRS, CDR2 YFSETQ. The CDR3 coding sequence is TGCGCCAGCAGCTTGCAGGGCACTCTGAACACTGAAGCTTTCTTT. It codes for CASSLQGTLNTEAFF.

Concerning this clonotype: Because the CDR3 is missing its conserved closing phenylalanine or tryptophan, this is likely a read error. CDR3 amino acids: CASSLGAGGHGGELFS. CDR3 sequence (DNA): TGTGCCAGCAGCTTAGGAGCGGGGGGGCATGGCGGGGAGCTGTTTTCT. This chain joins TRBV7-2 and TRBJ2-2; 10 bases match TRBD2. After removal of 1 base from V and 7 bases from J, the junction contained 6 bases not matched to a gene. Per germline, CDR1 SGHTA and CDR2 FQGNSA. This CDR3 has 16 residues.

This clonotype has only a few counts. The rearrangement uses TRBV7-9 and TRBJ2-4; D is undetermined. This CDR3 region has 14 residues. V was shortened by 1 base and J by 2 bases, with 6 bases between the two germline ends. Germline V lookup: CDR1 SEHNR, CDR2 FQNEAQ (reference sequence). Here the CDR3 reads CASSLEGTKNIQYF. CDR3 nucleotide sequence: TGTGCCAGCAGCTTAGAGGGTACCAAAAACATTCAGTACTTC.

The gene calls are TRBV5-1 and TRBJ2-7; 7 bases line up with TRBD1. The CDR3 is made up of 14 amino acids. Germline CDR1 and CDR2: SGHRS and YFSETQ. After removal of 0 bases from V and 5 bases from J, the junction contained 5 bases not matched to a gene. CDR3 residues: CASSLEQGSNEQYF. Written as DNA, the CDR3 is TGCGCCAGCAGCTTGGAACAGGGGTCCAACGAGCAGTACTTC.

This clonotype was seen only a few times. The chain is built from TRBV7-9 and TRBJ2-3; D is perhaps TRBD1 or TRBD2 (5 bases each). The CDR3 covers 16 residues. Trimming cost V 4 bases and J 6 bases, with 20 bases left between them. Germline V lookup: CDR1 SEHNR, CDR2 FQNEAQ (reference sequence). Here the CDR3 reads CASSSTLGQGVDTQYF. The CDR3 DNA follows: TGTGCCAGCAGCTCAACCCTTGGGCAGGGAGTGGATACGCAGTATTTT.

This clonotype appeared a few times. The chain couples TRBV20-1 to TRBJ1-5; 8 bases agree with TRBD1. V was clipped by 5 bases and J by 0 bases; unmatched bases: 18. Germline CDR1 is DFQATT and CDR2 is SNEGSKA (reference sequence). The CDR3 length is 19 residues. The CDR3 loop reads CSAADRGGLAIYSNQPQHF. In DNA form, the CDR3 reads TGCAGTGCTGCCGACAGGGGAGGATTGGCCATATATAGCAATCAGCCCCAGCATTTT.

This clonotype has just a few counts. The V gene is TRBV7-2, the J gene TRBJ2-3; no reliable D call. This CDR3 spans 13 amino acids. Trimming shortened V by 9 bases and J by 6 bases, and 16 bases separated the two germline ends. The germline CDR1 and CDR2 sequences are SGHTA and FQGNSA. This chain's CDR3 is CASESPGRDTQYF. The CDR3 nucleotides are TGTGCCAGTGAAAGCCCGGGTCGCGATACGCAGTATTTT.

This clonotype was recorded many times. The chain uses TRBV6-5 and TRBJ2-3; 7 bases align to TRBD1. Germline CDR1 reads MNHEY; CDR2 reads SVGAGI. The CDR3 has 13 residues. V dropped 8 bases and J dropped 2; count of bases not matched to a gene: 4. The CDR3: CASGGQHTDTQYF. The CDR3 bases are TGTGCCAGCGGGGGACAGCACACAGATACGCAGTATTTT.

This clonotype was observed a few times. The chain employs TRBV28 and TRBJ2-2, with 7 bases identical to TRBD1. Losses at the gene ends were 6 bases for V and 5 bases for J; bases not matched to a gene: 6. The germline gives CDR1 MDHEN, CDR2 SYDVKM. The CDR3 contains 14 residues. Here the CDR3 reads CASRGQWGTGELFF. In DNA form, the CDR3 reads TGTGCCAGCAGGGGACAGTGGGGGACCGGGGAGCTGTTTTTT. Using reference TRBV28 and TRBJ2-2 for the parts outside the CDR3, the full variable domain is DVKVTQSSRYLVKRTGEKVFLECVQDMDHENMFWYRQDPGLGLRLIYFSYDVKMKEKGDIPEGYSVSREKKERFSLILESASTNQTSMYLCASRGQWGTGELFFGEGSRLTVL.

This clonotype was observed a handful of times. V is TRBV7-2 and J is TRBJ1-4, with D uncertain. The V end lost 3 bases, the J end lost 4 bases, and 6 bases lay between the germline ends. The CDR3 length is 13 residues. Per the germline V gene, CDR1 is SGHTA and CDR2 is FQGNSA. Written as DNA, the CDR3 is TGTGCCAGCAGCTTGGCAGTTAATGAAAAACTGTTTTTT. Residues: CASSLAVNEKLFF. The full variable domain, completed using reference TRBV7-2 and TRBJ1-4, is GAGVSQSPSNKVTEKGKDVELRCDPISGHTALYWYRQSLGQGLEFLIYFQGNSAPDKSGLPSDRFSAERTGGSVSTLTIQRTQQEDSAVYLCASSLAVNEKLFFGSGTQLSVL.

In its sample, this clonotype was seen a few times. The V and J genes are TRBV4-1 and TRBJ2-1; 9 bases agree with TRBD1. This CDR3 is built from 20 residues. Germline CDR1 is MGHRA and CDR2 is YSYEKL. Trimming cost V 0 bases and J 6 bases; bases outside gene matches: 18. This CDR3 is CASSQDLGGQGIYNSNEQFF. For the CDR3, the DNA is TGCGCCAGCAGCCAAGATCTTGGAGGACAGGGGATTTACAATTCCAATGAGCAGTTCTTC.

J is TRBJ1-2 and V is TRBV7-6; D might be TRBD1 (6 bases). V shed 4 bases and J shed 5 bases, with 14 bases lying between them. Germline V lookup: CDR1 SGHVS, CDR2 FNYEAQ. The length of the CDR3 is 14 residues. The CDR3 loop reads CASSSSDSLYGYTF. DNA for the CDR3: TGTGCCAGCAGCTCGTCGGACAGCTTATATGGCTACACCTTC.

J is TRBJ2-4 and V is TRBV9, with D possibly being TRBD2 (6 bases). V dropped 0 bases and J dropped 9 bases, with 10 bases sitting between them. The CDR3 loop spans 13 amino acids. The V gene's germline CDR1 is SGDLS and CDR2 YYNGEE. CDR3 nucleotide sequence: TGTGCCAGCAGCGTAGCACTAGCTGGCATTCAGTACTTC. Residues: CASSVALAGIQYF.

V and J are TRBV4-1 and TRBJ2-5, with D hard to call. This CDR3 has 17 residues. Trimming took 1 base from V and 2 from J, leaving 17 bases between them. Per the germline V gene, CDR1 is MGHRA and CDR2 is YSYEKL. CDR3 sequence reads: CASSQVPISEPQETQYF. CDR3 DNA: TGCGCCAGCAGCCAAGTTCCTATAAGCGAGCCGCAAGAGACCCAGTACTTC.

The chain couples TRBV6-2 or TRBV6-3 to TRBJ2-2; a possible D gene is TRBD2 (6 bases). The CDR3 extends over 15 amino acids. Between the trimmed V and J ends, which lost 6 bases and 2 bases, there was a span of 13 bases. Germline lookup yields CDR1 MNHEY and CDR2 SVGEGT. The DNA for the CDR3 is TGTGCCAGCAGCCCTTTGGGGGGAAACACCGGGGAGCTGTTTTTT. It specifies CASSPLGGNTGELFF.

The V and J genes are TRBV2 and TRBJ1-5; D is ambiguous. The germline V gene has CDR1 SNHLY and CDR2 FYNNEI. This CDR3 comprises 13 residues. V was pared by 4 bases and J by 10 bases, with 14 bases between. CDR3 residues: CASSVYGMGPQHF. The CDR3 DNA reads TGTGCCAGCAGTGTTTATGGGATGGGTCCCCAGCATTTT.

This clonotype was found a few times. The chain is built from TRBV7-9 and TRBJ1-2, with D possibly TRBD1 on 5 matching bases. There are 11 residues in the CDR3. V gave up 8 bases and J gave up 7 bases, with 11 bases separating them. CDR1 is SEHNR, CDR2 FQNEAQ, per germline (reference sequence). As DNA, the CDR3 is TGTGCCAGCTTCTTTGGGGCTGGCTACACCTTC. The encoded protein is CASFFGAGYTF.

V is TRBV6-5 and J is TRBJ1-6; possible D gene TRBD1, 5 bases. Between the trimmed V and J ends, which lost 6 bases and 7 bases, there was a span of 25 bases. The CDR3 sequence is 18 residues long. CDR1 is MNHEY, CDR2 SVGAGI, per germline. CDR3 coding DNA: TGTGCCAGCAGCCTAACGGGGGGGAGGGTCGGAAGGAATTCACCCCTCCACTTT. Translated: CASSLTGGRVGRNSPLHF.

The rearrangement uses TRBV29-1 and TRBJ2-5; a possible D gene is TRBD1 (5 bases). This CDR3 is built from 17 residues. Germline V gives CDR1 SQVTM, CDR2 ANQGSEA. V was shortened by 6 bases and J by 1 base, with 24 bases between the two germline ends. This CDR3 is CSVDSRTLSYLQETQYF. For the CDR3, the DNA is TGCAGCGTAGACAGTAGAACTCTCTCTTATCTCCAAGAGACCCAGTACTTC.

This clonotype was counted between two and nine times. The CDR3 region has the DNA TGTGCCAGCAGCCAAACCCTTGGCGGGGATGGCTACACCTTC. It specifies CASSQTLGGDGYTF. The chain uses TRBV11-2 and TRBJ1-2; no firm D call. The CDR3 has 14 residues. Per germline, CDR1 SGHAT and CDR2 FQNNGV. V was clipped by 5 bases and J by 6 bases, with 16 bases between them.

This clonotype turned up a few times. The CDR3, as DNA: TGTGCCAGCAGTCCGCTTATTGGGGCCAACGTCCTGACTTTC. Encoded protein: CASSPLIGANVLTF. The chain has TRBV2 and TRBJ2-6; D call uncertain. The V gene's germline CDR1 is SNHLY and CDR2 FYNNEI. The CDR3 contains 14 residues. V gave up 5 bases and J gave up 3 bases, with 8 bases separating them.

At least ten counts were recorded for this clonotype. The chain links TRBV24-1 to TRBJ2-1, with D hard to call. CDR3 length: 13 amino acids. Germline CDR1 is KGHDR and CDR2 is SFDVKD. The ends were cut back, 0 bases at V and 9 bases at J, with 8 bases in the middle. CDR3 protein: CATSDLRAGEQFF. DNA of the CDR3: TGTGCCACCAGTGATTTGAGGGCCGGTGAGCAGTTCTTC.

This chain uses TRBV20-1 with TRBJ2-3; 11 bases line up with TRBD1. The V and J ends lost 3 bases and 4 bases, in that order; junction bases with no gene match: 6. The CDR3 is made up of 15 amino acids. Germline V gives CDR1 DFQATT, CDR2 SNEGSKA (reference sequence). In DNA form, the CDR3 reads TGCAGTGCTAGCCGGGACAGGGGGTTTGCAGATACGCAGTATTTT. Amino acids: CSASRDRGFADTQYF.

In this sample, this clonotype turned up a few times. The chain uses TRBV29-1 and TRBJ2-6; D is unresolved. V was clipped by 4 bases and J by 0 bases, with 7 bases between them. This CDR3 region has 14 residues. Germline V gives CDR1 SQVTM, CDR2 ANQGSEA. The CDR3 DNA follows: TGCAGCGTTGCGAAGGGCTCTGGGGCCAACGTCCTGACTTTC. Protein: CSVAKGSGANVLTF.

This clonotype was observed a few times. Because the CDR3's place on the DNA is in doubt, the DNA is left out and the CDR3 is given as listed by TCRdb. V and J are TRBV7-3 and TRBJ2-5; the D segment call TRBD2 is taken from the table without a DNA check. Germline V gives CDR1 SGHTA, CDR2 FQGTGA. The CDR3 totals 14 residues, both ends included. This chain's CDR3 is CASSFFGPQETQYF.

The CDR3 spells CASGLFQTRGGETQYF. DNA of the CDR3: TGTGCTAGTGGTTTGTTTCAGACCCGGGGGGGAGAGACCCAGTACTTC. This rearrangement joins TRBV12-5 to TRBJ2-5; 8 positions match TRBD2. Germline CDR1 LGHNT, CDR2 FRNRAP. J gave up 4 bases and V 2 bases, and 9 bases lay outside the gene matches. CDR3 size: 16 residues.

In its sample, this clonotype was seen many times. CDR3 amino acids: CSAGFFRGLTEAFF. The CDR3 coding sequence is TGCAGTGCTGGCTTTTTTCGGGGATTGACTGAAGCTTTCTTT. This chain uses TRBV20-1 with TRBJ1-1; D is ambiguous. The CDR3 is 14 amino acids. With 5 bases removed from V and 5 bases from J, the gap between germline ends came to 18 bases. CDR1 and CDR2 (germline): DFQATT, SNEGSKA (reference sequence).

This clonotype was seen ten or more times. The rearrangement joins TRBV4-1 to TRBJ2-5; D gene uncertain. V was shortened by 4 bases and J by 5 bases, with 8 bases between the two germline ends. The CDR3 is made up of 12 amino acids. Germline values: CDR1 MGHRA, CDR2 YSYEKL. The CDR3 is CASSPSRETQYF. The CDR3 coding sequence is TGCGCCAGCAGCCCCTCGAGGGAGACCCAGTACTTC.